Listed below are T cell receptor beta chains from one sample, sequenced in a study of shared clonotypes between healthy human individuals. Libraries were prepared by immunoSEQ multiplex PCR; TCRdb keeps only in-frame clonotypes and omits some of them. The sample records just over 2,000,000 clones, roughly 94% being singletons. Specimen: naive CD8+ T cells sorted from blood. The receptors shown here come from a man between 18 and 29 years old in good health. CDR3s include the opening cysteine and the closing phenylalanine or tryptophan.

TRBV5-1	15	TRBJ2-7	CASSSGQGRTYEQYF
TRBV7-8	13	TRBJ2-7	CASSLDRGYEQYF
TRBV19	16	TRBJ1-2	CASSIKRQLEYYGYTF
TRBV28	13	TRBJ2-5	CASSLVRGETQYF
TRBV9	15	TRBJ2-2	CASSVGTGGTGELFF
TRBV4-3	16	TRBJ2-1	CASSQERLAGYNEQFF
TRBV4-1	15	TRBJ2-7	CASSHQIDRGVEQYF
TRBV9	14	TRBJ1-1	CASSPWTGGTEAFF
TRBV4-1	17	TRBJ1-4	CASSQLNPAAGKEKLFF
TRBV7-9	12	TRBJ2-7	CASSVGIYEQYF
TRBV9	16	TRBJ2-1	CASSVGPPSGSGEQFF
TRBV19	15	TRBJ2-3	CASSMTGGSSDTQYF
TRBV6-1	14	TRBJ2-7	CASSETGGAYEQYF
TRBV28	13	TRBJ2-7	CASTEDTSYEQYF
TRBV6-1	13	TRBJ1-1	CASSEKSVTEAFF
TRBV6-1	15	TRBJ1-2	CASSEAPVANYGYTF
TRBV19	13	TRBJ2-7	CASSPGTDYEQYF
TRBV10-1	13	TRBJ1-1	CASSDEINTEAFF
TRBV9	14	TRBJ1-2	CASSVAGGKDGYTF
TRBV4-1	14	TRBJ1-1	CASSQAEGWTEAFF
TRBV7-9	13	TRBJ2-7	CASSLEALREQYF
TRBV5-6	11	TRBJ1-1	CASSAGAEAFF
TRBV25-1	16	TRBJ2-1	CASSEWSSGTYNEQFF
TRBV7-9	14	TRBJ2-3	CASSLWDRVIPGYF
TRBV5-6	16	TRBJ2-3	CASSFVSLQPTDTQYF
TRBV5-6	14	TRBJ2-3	CASSSDTGTDTQYF
TRBV27	16	TRBJ2-7	CASSLSPGTGDHEQYF
TRBV15	13	TRBJ2-7	CATSSSDSYEQYF
TRBV11-2	15	TRBJ1-2	CASSLGNRANYGYTF